These T cell receptor beta chains were read from a single sample in a study of T-cell memory formation after mild COVID-19. TCRdb independently ran MiXCR on the 5' RACE reads; one entry per CDR3 protein. This table holds over 300,000 distinct CDR3 sequences, 20% to 25% found once. Sequenced material: PBMCs or a T cell subset sorted from them (not recorded which). The receptors shown here come from a man younger than 35 who had mild COVID-19 (a few samples of this study predate the infection). Cell type and time point are not known. Each CDR3 is given with its conserved first and last residue. The D gene is left open where the match is weak. Rows give clone size only sometimes, using once, few, many, or a class for an expanded clone.

J gene,V gene,clone size,D gene,CDR3 protein,CDR3 DNA
TRBJ2-1,TRBV14,few,.,CASSQMGTGYNEQFF,TGTGCCAGCAGCCAGATGGGTACAGGGTACAATGAGCAGTTCTTC
TRBJ1-5,TRBV7-2,.,TRBD1,CASSSGQVQPQHF,TGTGCCAGCAGCTCCGGACAGGTTCAGCCCCAGCATTTT
TRBJ2-3,TRBV29-1,.,.,CSVVRDTDTQYF,TGCAGCGTTGTAAGGGACACAGATACGCAGTATTTT
TRBJ1-6,TRBV2,few,TRBD1,CATQTGLLNSPLHF,TGTGCCACCCAGACAGGGCTCCTTAATTCACCCCTCCACTTT
TRBJ2-6,TRBV28,.,.,CASSGSAGANVLTF,TGTGCCAGCTCGGGCTCGGCTGGGGCCAACGTCCTGACTTTC
TRBJ2-3,TRBV9,.,.,CASSDRARTDTQYF,TGTGCCAGCAGCGACAGGGCCCGCACAGATACGCAGTATTTT
TRBJ1-3,TRBV12-3/TRBV12-4,many,.,CASSSLGFGNTIYF,TGTGCCAGCAGTTCCCTGGGATTCGGAAACACCATATATTTT
TRBJ2-1,TRBV11-3,few,.,CASSSEGSSYNEQFF,TGTGCCAGCAGCTCAGAGGGGAGCTCCTACAATGAGCAGTTCTTC
TRBJ2-7,TRBV6-2/TRBV6-3,many,.,CASSSQVGYEQYF,TGTGCCAGCAGCTCCCAGGTTGGCTACGAGCAGTACTTC
TRBJ1-1,TRBV5-1,.,.,CASSLVGTGRTNTEAFF,TGCGCCAGCAGCTTGGTAGGGACGGGACGGACGAACACTGAAGCTTTCTTT
TRBJ2-3,TRBV7-2,many,TRBD2,CASSPGWRGGGDTQYF,TGTGCCAGCAGCCCAGGGTGGCGGGGGGGAGGAGATACGCAGTATTTT
TRBJ1-5,TRBV7-2,.,.,CASSLGGTASNQPQHF,TGTGCCAGCAGCTTAGGGGGGACCGCTAGCAATCAGCCCCAGCATTTT
TRBJ2-7,TRBV5-1,few,.,CASRLELGVYEQYF,TGCGCCAGCAGGTTGGAGTTGGGTGTATACGAGCAGTACTTC
TRBJ1-4,TRBV7-9,few,.,CASAVSAGVREKLFF,TGTGCCAGCGCTGTCTCGGCAGGGGTTAGAGAAAAACTGTTTTTT
TRBJ1-5,TRBV10-1,.,.,CASPGGRVEPQHF,TGCGCCAGTCCCGGCGGGCGGGTTGAGCCCCAGCATTTT
TRBJ2-1,TRBV14,few,.,CASSLPGTSSAEQFF,TGTGCCAGCAGCCTCCCTGGGACAAGTTCGGCTGAGCAGTTCTTC
TRBJ2-1,TRBV7-3,.,.,CASSLEGSYNEQFF,TGTGCCAGCAGCTTGGAGGGGTCCTACAATGAGCAGTTCTTC
TRBJ2-2,TRBV29-1,.,TRBD1,CSARTGGPGELFF,TGCAGCGCCAGGACAGGGGGCCCCGGGGAGCTGTTTTTT
TRBJ1-2,TRBV5-1,.,.,CASTQPGQYGYTF,TGCGCCAGCACCCAACCTGGACAGTATGGCTACACCTTC
TRBJ1-2,TRBV5-1,.,TRBD1,CASSSPGQGNSYGYTF,TGCGCCAGCAGCTCTCCTGGACAGGGAAATTCCTATGGCTACACCTTC
TRBJ1-4,TRBV5-5,.,.,CASSLVVSGAKLFF,TGTGCCAGCAGCTTGGTAGTCAGTGGGGCAAAACTGTTTTTT
TRBJ1-3,TRBV10-3,few,TRBD1,CAIRMTGVGNTIYF,TGTGCCATCAGAATGACAGGGGTCGGAAACACCATATATTTT
TRBJ2-3,TRBV6-5,.,.,CASSRFGTSTQYF,TGTGCCAGCAGCCGATTCGGGACAAGTACGCAGTATTTT
TRBJ2-3,TRBV4-3,few,TRBD2,CASSQSGGASDTQYF,TGCGCCAGCAGCCAAAGCGGGGGGGCCTCAGATACGCAGTATTTT
TRBJ2-5,TRBV5-1,few,.,CASSARERETQYF,TGCGCCAGCTCCGCGCGGGAAAGGGAGACCCAGTACTTC
TRBJ1-6,TRBV6-5,few,TRBD1,CASSYSGVPRGSPLHF,TGTGCCAGCAGTTACTCCGGGGTCCCCAGGGGGTCACCCCTCCACTTT
TRBJ2-1,TRBV7-8,.,.,CASSFHRVYEQFF,TGTGCCAGCAGCTTTCACAGGGTATATGAGCAGTTCTTC
TRBJ2-1,TRBV15,.,TRBD2,CATSLAGGFYNEQFF,TGTGCCACCAGTCTAGCGGGGGGGTTCTACAATGAGCAGTTCTTC
TRBJ2-3,TRBV7-2,.,TRBD1,CASSPQGTSGTDTQYF,TGTGCCAGCAGCCCACAGGGGACATCAGGCACAGATACGCAGTATTTT
TRBJ1-1,TRBV25-1,many,.,CASSPTGYTEAFF,TGTGCCAGCAGCCCTACAGGGTACACTGAAGCTTTCTTT
TRBJ2-3,TRBV3-1,many,.,CASSQAWRSTDTQYF,TGTGCCAGCAGCCAAGCTTGGCGGAGCACAGATACGCAGTATTTT
TRBJ2-1,TRBV2,.,TRBD1,CASSRDRDGYSEQFF,TGTGCCAGCAGCCGCGACAGGGATGGGTATAGTGAGCAGTTCTTC
TRBJ2-7,TRBV4-3,few,.,CASSQLGIKQGEGYEQYF,TGCGCCAGCAGCCAATTAGGGATCAAACAGGGGGAGGGCTACGAGCAGTACTTC
TRBJ1-2,TRBV7-9,.,.,CASSLGEGGNYGYTF,TGTGCCAGCAGCTTAGGAGAGGGGGGGAACTATGGCTACACCTTC
TRBJ2-1,TRBV6-2/TRBV6-3,few,.,CASSSRIVNEQFF,TGTGCCAGCAGTTCGAGAATAGTCAATGAGCAGTTCTTC
TRBJ1-4,TRBV7-2,.,.,CASSLKVAGSEKLFF,TGTGCCAGCAGCTTAAAAGTCGCCGGGAGTGAAAAACTGTTTTTT
TRBJ2-5,TRBV11-3,.,.,CASILSVGGYETQYF,TGTGCCAGCATCTTATCCGTGGGGGGCTACGAGACCCAGTACTTC
TRBJ2-3,TRBV7-2,.,TRBD1,CASSHDRGTDTQYF,TGTGCCAGCAGCCACGACAGGGGAACAGATACGCAGTATTTT
TRBJ1-1,TRBV7-9,few,.,CASRPGSGPEAFF,TGTGCCAGCAGGCCGGGCTCGGGGCCTGAAGCTTTCTTT